This TCR beta chain was identified in a study of CD8 T cells in ankylosing spondylitis. TCRdb itself ran the 5' RACE reads through MiXCR, one entry per CDR3 protein. The data show 250,000 to 350,000 distinct CDR3 sequences, roughly 20% seen once. The sequenced sample consisted of blood, either unsorted or a sorted T cell fraction (not recorded which). The TCR comes from a male donor with ankylosing spondylitis or in good health (not recorded which).

CDR3 residues: CASSSGWGETQYF. Written as DNA, the CDR3 is TGTGCCAGCAGCTCCGGTTGGGGGGAGACCCAGTACTTC. V is TRBV9 and J is TRBJ2-5; D may be TRBD1 or TRBD2 (5 bases each). Trimming removed 4 bases at V and 5 bases at J, with 12 bases between. Germline V CDR1 and CDR2: SGDLS, YYNGEE. The CDR3 length is 13 residues.